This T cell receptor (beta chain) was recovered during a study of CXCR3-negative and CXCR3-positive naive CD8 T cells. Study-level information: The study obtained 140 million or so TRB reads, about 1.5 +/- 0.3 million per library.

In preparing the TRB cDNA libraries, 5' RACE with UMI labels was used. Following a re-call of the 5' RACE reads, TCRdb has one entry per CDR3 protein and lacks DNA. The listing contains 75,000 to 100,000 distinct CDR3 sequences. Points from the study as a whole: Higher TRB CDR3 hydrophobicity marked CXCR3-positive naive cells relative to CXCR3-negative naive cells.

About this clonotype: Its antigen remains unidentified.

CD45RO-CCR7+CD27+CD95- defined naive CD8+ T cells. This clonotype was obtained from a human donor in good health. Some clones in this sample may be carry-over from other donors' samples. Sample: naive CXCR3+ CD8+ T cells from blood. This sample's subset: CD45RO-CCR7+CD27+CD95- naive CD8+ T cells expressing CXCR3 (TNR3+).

CDR3 sequence reads: CASSQSWTYNSPLHF. The V call is TRBV23-1, the J call TRBJ1-6. TRBV23-1 is an ORF; its function is uncertain. CDR3 length: 15 amino acids.